There are a few counts of the clone carrying this T cell receptor beta chain. Its target is not known. The trim removed 2 bases at V and 0 bases at J, leaving 12 bases unmatched. Germline CDR1 and CDR2: SGHTA and FQGTGA. The CDR3 spans 19 residues. TCRdb fed the RT-PCR reads into MiXCR, producing one record per CDR3 protein. This table has some 640,000 distinct CDR3 sequences, roughly 13% appearing once. This record comes from a study of response to subunit inactivated influenza vaccine. Points from the study as a whole: Only a handful of new T cells, the authors suggested, are recruited with each seasonal influenza vaccination.

This specimen was PBMCs from blood, taken around 15 days before vaccination. This sequence joins TRBV7-3 and TRBJ2-1; 8 bases align to TRBD2. The sequence was obtained from a man over 45 who received an inactivated influenza vaccine. Here the CDR3 reads CASSLLSGRARSSYNEQFF. The CDR3, as DNA: TGTGCCAGCAGCTTACTATCCGGGAGGGCCCGAAGCTCCTACAATGAGCAGTTCTTC.